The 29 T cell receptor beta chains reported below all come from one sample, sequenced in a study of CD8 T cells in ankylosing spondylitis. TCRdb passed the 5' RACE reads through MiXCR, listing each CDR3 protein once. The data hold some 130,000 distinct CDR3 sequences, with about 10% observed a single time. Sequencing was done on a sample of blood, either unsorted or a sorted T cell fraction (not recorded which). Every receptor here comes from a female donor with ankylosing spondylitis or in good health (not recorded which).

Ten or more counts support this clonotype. CDR3 amino acids: CATSRGPGIMAKTDTQYF. The CDR3 region has the DNA TGTGCCACCAGCAGAGGCCCAGGTATTATGGCTAAAACAGATACGCAGTATTTT. The chain employs TRBV15 and TRBJ2-3; no reliable D call. The CDR3 contains 18 residues. Germline CDR1 and CDR2: LNHNV and YYDKDF (reference sequence). The V end lost 1 base, the J end lost 3 bases, and 20 bases lay between the germline ends.

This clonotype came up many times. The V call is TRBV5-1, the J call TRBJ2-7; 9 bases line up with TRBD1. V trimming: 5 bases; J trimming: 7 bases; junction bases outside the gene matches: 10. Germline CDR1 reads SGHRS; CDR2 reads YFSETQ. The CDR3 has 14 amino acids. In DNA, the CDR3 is TGCGCCAGCAGACTACTGGACAGGGGAGGAGAGCAGTACTTC. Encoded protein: CASRLLDRGGEQYF.

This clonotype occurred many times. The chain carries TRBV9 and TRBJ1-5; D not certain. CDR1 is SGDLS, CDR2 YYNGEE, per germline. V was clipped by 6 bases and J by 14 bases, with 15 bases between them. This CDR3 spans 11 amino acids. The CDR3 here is CASNPGSKKHF. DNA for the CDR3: TGTGCCAGCAACCCCGGGTCGAAGAAGCATTTT.

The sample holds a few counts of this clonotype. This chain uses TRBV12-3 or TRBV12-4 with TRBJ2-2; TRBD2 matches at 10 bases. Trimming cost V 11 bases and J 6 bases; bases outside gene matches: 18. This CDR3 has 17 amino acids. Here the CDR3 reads CAFPNRPQRGGPGELFF. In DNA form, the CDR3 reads TGTGCCTTCCCTAATAGGCCCCAGCGGGGGGGCCCCGGGGAGCTGTTTTTT.

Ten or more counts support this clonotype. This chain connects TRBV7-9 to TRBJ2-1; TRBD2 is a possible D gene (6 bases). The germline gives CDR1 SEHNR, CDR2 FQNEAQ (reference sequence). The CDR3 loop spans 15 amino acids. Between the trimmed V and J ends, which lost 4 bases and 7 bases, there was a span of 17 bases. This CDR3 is CASSYRLDIRNEQFF. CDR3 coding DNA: TGTGCCAGCAGCTATAGACTAGATATTAGGAATGAGCAGTTCTTC.

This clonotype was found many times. The CDR3 spells CASSFGPAGELFF. In DNA, the CDR3 is TGTGCCAGCAGCTTTGGGCCGGCCGGGGAGCTGTTTTTT. The V gene is TRBV11-2, the J gene TRBJ2-2; D gene uncertain. CDR1 is SGHAT, CDR2 FQNNGV, per germline. Trimming removed 3 bases from V and 6 bases from J, with 8 bases in between. The CDR3 spans 13 residues. Combining the CDR3 with reference TRBV11-2 and TRBJ2-2 gives the whole variable domain EAGVAQSPRYKIIEKRQSVAFWCNPISGHATLYWYQQILGQGPKLLIQFQNNGVVDDSQLPKDRFSAERLKGVDSTLKIQPAKLEDSAVYLCASSFGPAGELFFGEGSRLTVL.

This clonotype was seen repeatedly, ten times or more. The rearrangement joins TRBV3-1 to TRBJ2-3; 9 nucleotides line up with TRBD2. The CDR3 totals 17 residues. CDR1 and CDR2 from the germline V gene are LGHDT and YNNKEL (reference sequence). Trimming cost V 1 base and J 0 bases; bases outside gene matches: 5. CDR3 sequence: CASSQGLADSSTDTQYF. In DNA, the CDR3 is TGTGCCAGCAGCCAAGGACTAGCGGATTCTAGCACAGATACGCAGTATTTT.

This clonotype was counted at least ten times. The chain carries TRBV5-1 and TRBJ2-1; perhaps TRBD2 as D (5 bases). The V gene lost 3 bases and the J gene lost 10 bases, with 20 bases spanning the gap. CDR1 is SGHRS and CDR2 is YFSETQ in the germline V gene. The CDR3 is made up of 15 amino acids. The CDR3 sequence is CASSSTALGPREQFF. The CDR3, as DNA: TGCGCCAGCAGCTCCACGGCACTAGGACCCCGAGAGCAGTTCTTC.

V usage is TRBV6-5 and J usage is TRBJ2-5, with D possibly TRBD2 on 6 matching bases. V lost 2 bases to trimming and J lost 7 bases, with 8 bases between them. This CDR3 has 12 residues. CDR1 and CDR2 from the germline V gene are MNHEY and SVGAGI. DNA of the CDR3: TGTGCCAGCAGTTACCAGGGAGGGACCCAGTACTTC. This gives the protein CASSYQGGTQYF.

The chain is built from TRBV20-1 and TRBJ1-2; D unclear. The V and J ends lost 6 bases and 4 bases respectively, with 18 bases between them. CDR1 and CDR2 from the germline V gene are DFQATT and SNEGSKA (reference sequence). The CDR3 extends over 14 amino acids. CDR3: CSATVGYTTYGYTF. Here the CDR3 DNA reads TGCAGTGCCACGGTGGGGTACACTACCTATGGCTACACCTTC.

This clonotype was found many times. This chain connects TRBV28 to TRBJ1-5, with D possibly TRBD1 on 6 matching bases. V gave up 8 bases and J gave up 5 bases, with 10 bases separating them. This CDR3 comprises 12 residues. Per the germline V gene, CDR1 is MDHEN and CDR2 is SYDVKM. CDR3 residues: CASAEGDQPQHF. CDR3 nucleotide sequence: TGTGCCAGCGCCGAGGGGGATCAGCCCCAGCATTTT.

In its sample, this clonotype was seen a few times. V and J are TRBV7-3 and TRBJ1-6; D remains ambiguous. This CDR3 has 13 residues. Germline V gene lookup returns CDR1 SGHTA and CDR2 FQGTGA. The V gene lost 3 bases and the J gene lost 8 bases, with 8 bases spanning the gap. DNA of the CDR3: TGTGCCAGCAGCTTGACACGTCATTCACCCCTCCACTTT. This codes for CASSLTRHSPLHF.

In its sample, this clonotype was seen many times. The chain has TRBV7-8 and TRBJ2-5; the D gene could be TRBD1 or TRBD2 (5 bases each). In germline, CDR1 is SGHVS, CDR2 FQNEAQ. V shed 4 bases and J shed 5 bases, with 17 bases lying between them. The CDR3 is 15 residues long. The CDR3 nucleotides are TGTGCCAGCAGCTCGAGGGACCGCCTCGGGGAGACCCAGTACTTC. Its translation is CASSSRDRLGETQYF.

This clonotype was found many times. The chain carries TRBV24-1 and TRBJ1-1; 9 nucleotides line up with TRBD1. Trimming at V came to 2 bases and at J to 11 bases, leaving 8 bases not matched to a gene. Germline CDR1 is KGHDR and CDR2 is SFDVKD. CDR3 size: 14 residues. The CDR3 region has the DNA TGTGCCACCAGTGATTCCGGGACAGGGTCAAGGGCTTTCTTT. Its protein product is CATSDSGTGSRAFF.

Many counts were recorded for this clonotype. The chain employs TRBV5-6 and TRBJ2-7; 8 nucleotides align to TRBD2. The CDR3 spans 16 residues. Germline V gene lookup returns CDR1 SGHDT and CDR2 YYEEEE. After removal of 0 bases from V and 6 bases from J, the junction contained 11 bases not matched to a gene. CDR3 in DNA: TGTGCCAGCAGCTTGGGACCCGGGACTAGTCGGGGCGAGCAGTACTTC. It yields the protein CASSLGPGTSRGEQYF.

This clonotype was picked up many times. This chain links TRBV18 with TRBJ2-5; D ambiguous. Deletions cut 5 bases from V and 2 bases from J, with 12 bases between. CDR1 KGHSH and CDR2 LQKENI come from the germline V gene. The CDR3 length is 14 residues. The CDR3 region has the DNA TGTGCCAGCTCATCCGGTTCTTGGCAAGAGACCCAGTACTTC. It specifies CASSSGSWQETQYF.

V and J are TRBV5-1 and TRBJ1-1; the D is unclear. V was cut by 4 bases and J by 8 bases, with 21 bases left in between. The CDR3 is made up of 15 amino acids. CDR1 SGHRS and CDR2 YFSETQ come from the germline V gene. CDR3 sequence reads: CASSPITRAITEAFF. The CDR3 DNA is TGCGCCAGCAGCCCAATTACAAGGGCGATCACCGAAGCTTTCTTT.

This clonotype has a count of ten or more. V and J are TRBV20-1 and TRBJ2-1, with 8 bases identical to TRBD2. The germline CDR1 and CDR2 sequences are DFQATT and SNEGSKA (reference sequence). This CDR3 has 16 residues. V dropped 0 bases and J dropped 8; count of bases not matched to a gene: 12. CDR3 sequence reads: CSAREGFASGFDEQFF. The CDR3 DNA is TGCAGTGCTAGAGAAGGTTTCGCTAGCGGGTTCGATGAGCAGTTCTTC.

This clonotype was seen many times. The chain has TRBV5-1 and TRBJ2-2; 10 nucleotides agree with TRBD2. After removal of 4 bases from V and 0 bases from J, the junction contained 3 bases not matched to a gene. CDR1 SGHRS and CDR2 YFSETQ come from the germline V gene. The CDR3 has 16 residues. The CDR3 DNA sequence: TGCGCCAGCAGCAGCGGACTAGCGGCGAACACCGGGGAGCTGTTTTTT. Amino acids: CASSSGLAANTGELFF. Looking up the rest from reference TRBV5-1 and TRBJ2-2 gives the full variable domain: KAGVTQTPRYLIKTRGQQVTLSCSPISGHRSVSWYQQTPGQGLQFLFEYFSETQRNKGNFPGRFSGRQFSNSRSEMNVSTLELGDSALYLCASSSGLAANTGELFFGEGSRLTVL.

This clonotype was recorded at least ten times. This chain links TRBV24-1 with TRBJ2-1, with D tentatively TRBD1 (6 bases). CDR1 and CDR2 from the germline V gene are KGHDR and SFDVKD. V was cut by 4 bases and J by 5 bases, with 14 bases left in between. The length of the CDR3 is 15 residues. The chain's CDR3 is CATSESRGGNNEQFF. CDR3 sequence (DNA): TGTGCCACCAGTGAGTCCCGTGGGGGCAACAATGAGCAGTTCTTC.

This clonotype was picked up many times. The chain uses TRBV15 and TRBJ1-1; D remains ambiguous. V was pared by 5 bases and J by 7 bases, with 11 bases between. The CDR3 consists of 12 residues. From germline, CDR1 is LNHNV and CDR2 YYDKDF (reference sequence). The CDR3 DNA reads TGTGCCACCAGCCTCGGACGGGGTGAAGCTTTCTTT. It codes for CATSLGRGEAFF.

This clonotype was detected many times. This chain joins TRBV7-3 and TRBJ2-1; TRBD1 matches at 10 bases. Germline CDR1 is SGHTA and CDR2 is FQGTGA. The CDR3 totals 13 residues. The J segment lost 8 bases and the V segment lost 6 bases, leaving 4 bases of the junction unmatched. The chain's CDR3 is CASSRQGADEQFF. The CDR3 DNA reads TGTGCCAGCAGTCGACAGGGGGCTGATGAGCAGTTCTTC.

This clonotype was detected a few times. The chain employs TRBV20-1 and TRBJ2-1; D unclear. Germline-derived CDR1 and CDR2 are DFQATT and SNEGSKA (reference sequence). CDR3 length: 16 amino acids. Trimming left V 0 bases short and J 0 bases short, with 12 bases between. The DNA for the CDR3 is TGCAGTGCTAGAGATACAAGCTCAAGCTCCTACAATGAGCAGTTCTTC. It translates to CSARDTSSSSYNEQFF.

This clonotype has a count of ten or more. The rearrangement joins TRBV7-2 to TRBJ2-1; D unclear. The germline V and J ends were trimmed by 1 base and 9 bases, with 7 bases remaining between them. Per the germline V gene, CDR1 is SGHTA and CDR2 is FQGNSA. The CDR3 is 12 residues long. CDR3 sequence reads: CASSLGVAEQFF. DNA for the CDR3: TGTGCCAGCAGCTTAGGGGTCGCTGAGCAGTTCTTC. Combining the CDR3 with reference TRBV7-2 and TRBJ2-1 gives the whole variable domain GAGVSQSPSNKVTEKGKDVELRCDPISGHTALYWYRQSLGQGLEFLIYFQGNSAPDKSGLPSDRFSAERTGGSVSTLTIQRTQQEDSAVYLCASSLGVAEQFFGPGTRLTVL.

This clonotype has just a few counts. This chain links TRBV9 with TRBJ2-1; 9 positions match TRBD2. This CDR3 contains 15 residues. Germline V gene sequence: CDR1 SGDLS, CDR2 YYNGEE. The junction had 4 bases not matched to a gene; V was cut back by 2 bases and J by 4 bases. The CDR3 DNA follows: TGTGCCAGCAGCGTTAGCGGGGGCCCATACAATGAGCAGTTCTTC. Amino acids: CASSVSGGPYNEQFF.

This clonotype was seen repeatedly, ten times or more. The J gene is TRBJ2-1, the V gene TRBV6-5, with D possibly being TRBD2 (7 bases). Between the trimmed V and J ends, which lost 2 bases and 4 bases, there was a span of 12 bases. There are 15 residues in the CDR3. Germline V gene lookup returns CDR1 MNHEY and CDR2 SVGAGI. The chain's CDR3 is CASSYARGGYNEQFF. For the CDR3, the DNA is TGTGCCAGCAGTTACGCCAGGGGAGGGTACAATGAGCAGTTCTTC.

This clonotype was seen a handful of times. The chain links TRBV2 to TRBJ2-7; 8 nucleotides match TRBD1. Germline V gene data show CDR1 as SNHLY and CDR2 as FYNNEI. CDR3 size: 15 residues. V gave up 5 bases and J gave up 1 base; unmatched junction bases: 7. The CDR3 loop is CASSTGGSRSYEQYF. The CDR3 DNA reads TGTGCCAGCAGTACAGGGGGTAGTCGGTCCTACGAGCAGTACTTC.

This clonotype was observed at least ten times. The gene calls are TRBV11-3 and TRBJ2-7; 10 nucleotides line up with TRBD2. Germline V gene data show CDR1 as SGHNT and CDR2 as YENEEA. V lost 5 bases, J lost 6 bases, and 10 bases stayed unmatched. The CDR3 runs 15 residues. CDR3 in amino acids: CASSPGSGRASEQYF. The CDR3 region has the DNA TGTGCCAGCAGCCCCGGGAGCGGGAGGGCCAGCGAGCAGTACTTC. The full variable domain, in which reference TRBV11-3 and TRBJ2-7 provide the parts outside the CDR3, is EAGVVQSPRYKIIEKKQPVAFWCNPISGHNTLYWYLQNLGQGPELLIRYENEEAVDDSQLPKDRFSAERLKGVDSTLKIQPAELGDSAVYLCASSPGSGRASEQYFGPGTRLTVT.

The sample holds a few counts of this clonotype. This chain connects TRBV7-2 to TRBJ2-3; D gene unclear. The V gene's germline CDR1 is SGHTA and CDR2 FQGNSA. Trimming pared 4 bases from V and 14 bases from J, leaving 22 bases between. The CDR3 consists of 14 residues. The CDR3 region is CASSSRPLELLRYF. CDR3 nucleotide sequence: TGTGCCAGCAGCTCCCGTCCCTTGGAACTATTGCGGTATTTT.